The next 17 T cell receptor beta chains were all read from a single sample in a study of regulatory T cells in long-lasting Graves disease. Arm-PCR of CDR3 regions with iRepertoire HTBI primers generated TCR beta libraries. TCRdb analysed the multiplex PCR reads with MiXCR anew, one entry per CDR3 protein. This sample has 430,000 or so distinct CDR3 sequences; around 23% occur once, and the top ten carry over 11%. Regarding time point: persistent/refractory GD, antithyroid drugs over 5 years with positive TRAb. Preparation of the TCR library used RNA extracted from PBMCs. The input for sequencing was peripheral blood mononuclear cells (PBMCs), taken when the disease was refractory, from a patient treated with antithyroid drugs. These TCRs come from a female donor with Graves disease.

V and J are TRBV11-3 and TRBJ1-5, with D tentatively TRBD1 (5 bases). Germline V gene sequence: CDR1 SGHNT, CDR2 YENEEA. CDR3 length equals 14 residues. The V gene lost 0 bases and the J gene lost 6 bases, with 9 bases spanning the gap. The CDR3 DNA reads as TGTGCCAGCAGCTTAGAAATGAGGGGTCAGCCCCAGCATTTT. It codes for CASSLEMRGQPQHF.

A word on this clonotype: Possible read error: a much larger clone is one base away. CDR3 loop: CASSRDRINEELFF. The CDR3 coding sequence is TGTGCCAGCAGTCGGGACAGGATAAATGAAGAACTGTTTTTT. The genes are TRBV28 and TRBJ1-4; 8 bases are shared with TRBD1. The CDR3 consists of 14 residues. In germline, CDR1 is MDHEN, CDR2 SYDVKM.

The V gene is TRBV9, the J gene TRBJ2-2, with 9 bases lining up with TRBD1. This CDR3 has 15 amino acids. In germline, CDR1 is SGDLS, CDR2 YYNGEE. V trimming: 4 bases; J trimming: 8 bases; junction bases outside the gene matches: 9. CDR3 loop: CASSRRGTGPGELFF. The DNA of the CDR3 is TGTGCCAGCAGCCGGAGGGGGACAGGGCCTGGGGAGCTGTTTTTT.

The genes are TRBV7-3 and TRBJ2-7; D ambiguous. The V end was cut by 4 bases, the J end by 5 bases, with 12 bases between. This CDR3 spans 13 amino acids. Per germline, CDR1 SGHTA and CDR2 FQGTGA. The CDR3 is CASSSLPGNEQYF. As DNA, the CDR3 is TGTGCCAGCAGCTCCCTCCCGGGCAACGAGCAGTACTTC.

This clonotype occurred many times. J is TRBJ2-7 and V is TRBV28; no reliable D call. Trimming took off 3 bases at V and 5 bases at J, with 11 bases between the two ends. Germline V CDR1 and CDR2: MDHEN, SYDVKM. The CDR3 runs 13 residues. CDR3 coding DNA: TGTGCCAGCAGTTTCCGGACCCTCCACGAGCAGTACTTC. This encodes CASSFRTLHEQYF.

Many counts were recorded for this clonotype. The CDR3 loop reads CASRSGTADSPLHF. DNA for the CDR3: TGTGCCAGCAGGTCCGGGACAGCAGATTCACCCCTCCACTTT. The V call is TRBV28, the J call TRBJ1-6, with TRBD1 matching over 7 bases. In germline, CDR1 is MDHEN, CDR2 SYDVKM. Unmatched junction bases numbered 7, after V lost 6 bases and J lost 8 bases. This CDR3 comprises 14 residues.

The V and J genes are TRBV6-5 and TRBJ2-7, with 10 bases fitting TRBD1. This CDR3 contains 16 residues. V lost 4 bases and J lost 6; bases outside the gene matches: 12. CDR1 and CDR2 from the germline V gene are MNHEY and SVGAGI. The CDR3 sequence is CASSSPRDRGISEQYF. The CDR3 DNA is TGTGCCAGCAGTTCCCCCCGGGACAGGGGAATCTCCGAGCAGTACTTC.

This clonotype was detected only a few times. This sequence joins TRBV20-1 and TRBJ2-6; D is uncertain. Trimming removed 3 bases from V and 1 base from J, with 7 bases in between. CDR3 length: 14 amino acids. Germline V gene sequence: CDR1 DFQATT, CDR2 SNEGSKA (reference sequence). The CDR3 region is CSASQRSGANVLTF. As DNA, the CDR3 is TGCAGTGCTAGCCAGCGATCTGGGGCCAACGTCCTGACTTTC.

The chain recombines TRBV28 with TRBJ2-1; 10 positions agree with TRBD2. The V gene's germline CDR1 is MDHEN and CDR2 SYDVKM. V shed 5 bases, J shed 8 bases, and the junction held 12 bases outside the gene matches. The CDR3 is 16 residues long. DNA of the CDR3: TGTGCCAGCAGTCCGACAAGCGGGAGGGCCTGGGATGAGCAGTTCTTC. Translation: CASSPTSGRAWDEQFF.

This clonotype was observed at least ten times. CDR3 sequence: CAISNRGPAGELFF. The DNA of the CDR3 is TGTGCCATCAGTAACAGGGGGCCGGCCGGGGAGCTGTTTTTT. The rearrangement uses TRBV10-3 and TRBJ2-2, with TRBD1 matching over 9 bases. The CDR3 runs to 14 residues. Trimming cost V 5 bases and J 6 bases; bases outside gene matches: 4. Germline CDR1 reads ENHRY; CDR2 reads SYGVKD.

Of note for this clonotype: This may be a read error, as it is one base from a much larger clone. The genes are TRBV28 and TRBJ2-7; D perhaps matches TRBD1 (5 bases). The germline CDR1 and CDR2 sequences are MDHEN and SYDVKM. The CDR3 spans 11 residues. V lost 8 bases, J lost 5 bases, and 10 bases lay in between. The CDR3 sequence: CASRDSHEQYF. The CDR3 DNA reads as TGTGCCAGCCGAGACAGCCACGAGCAGTACTTC.

The chain is built from TRBV18 and TRBJ1-1, with 7 positions matching TRBD1. Germline loops: CDR1 KGHSH, CDR2 LQKENI. Trimming removed 4 bases from V and 0 bases from J; junction bases left unmatched: 8. There are 16 residues in the CDR3. The CDR3 sequence is CASSHTNTGVNTEAFF. The CDR3 coding sequence is TGTGCCAGCTCACACACCAACACAGGGGTGAACACTGAAGCTTTCTTT.

This clonotype was counted only a few times. The rearrangement joins TRBV19 to TRBJ1-6, with D perhaps matching TRBD1 (6 bases). V was shortened by 4 bases and J by 10 bases, with 17 bases between the two germline ends. Germline CDR1 reads LNHDA; CDR2 reads SQIVND (reference sequence). The CDR3 loop spans 15 amino acids. The DNA for the CDR3 is TGTGCCAGTAGTACGGGGGCCTCGGAGGGGTCACCCCTCCACTTT. This gives the protein CASSTGASEGSPLHF. Drawing the rest from reference TRBV19 and TRBJ1-6, the complete variable domain is DGGITQSPKYLFRKEGQNVTLSCEQNLNHDAMYWYRQDPGQGLRLIYYSQIVNDFQKGDIAEGYSVSREKKESFPLTVTSAQKNPTAFYLCASSTGASEGSPLHFGNGTRLTVT.

This clonotype was seen at least ten times. The rearrangement uses TRBV2 and TRBJ1-2, with TRBD1 matching 8 bases. The V segment lost 0 bases and the J segment 2 bases; nucleotides outside the gene matches: 5. CDR3 length equals 16 residues. In germline, CDR1 is SNHLY, CDR2 FYNNEI. The CDR3 sequence is CASSEALDRGNYGYTF. In nucleotides, the CDR3 is TGTGCCAGCAGTGAAGCGCTTGACAGGGGAAACTATGGCTACACCTTC. Full variable domain (outside the CDR3, taken from reference TRBV2 and TRBJ1-2): EPEVTQTPSHQVTQMGQEVILRCVPISNHLYFYWYRQILGQKVEFLVSFYNNEISEKSEIFDDQFSVERPDGSNFTLKIRSTKLEDSAMYFCASSEALDRGNYGYTFGSGTRLTVV.

This clonotype has ten or more counts. This rearrangement joins TRBV11-2 to TRBJ2-5; 13 bases agree with TRBD2. J gave up 6 bases and V 1 base, and 5 bases lay outside the gene matches. Per the germline V gene, CDR1 is SGHAT and CDR2 is FQNNGV. The CDR3 loop spans 16 amino acids. The chain's CDR3 is CASSLGTSGRGKTQYF. DNA of the CDR3: TGTGCCAGCAGCTTAGGGACTAGCGGGAGAGGGAAGACCCAGTACTTC.

This clonotype showed up just a few times. The CDR3 loop is CASSLRGGPGNTIYF. The CDR3 DNA follows: TGTGCCAGCAGCTTAAGGGGGGGCCCTGGAAACACCATATATTTT. The J gene is TRBJ1-3, the V gene TRBV7-3; the D gene is possibly TRBD1 (6 bases). The germline V gene encodes CDR1 SGHTA and CDR2 FQGTGA. The CDR3 consists of 15 residues. Trimming pared 1 base from V and 2 bases from J, leaving 9 bases between.

This clonotype was observed at least ten times. V gene TRBV28 combines with J gene TRBJ1-1; D gene uncertain. The CDR3 is made up of 12 amino acids. Germline V lookup: CDR1 MDHEN, CDR2 SYDVKM. Trimming pared 6 bases from V and 2 bases from J, leaving 7 bases between. CDR3 protein: CASSLRNTEAFF. As DNA, the CDR3 is TGTGCCAGCAGCTTACGAAACACTGAAGCTTTCTTT.